A selection of T cell receptor beta chains follows, all from one sample in a study of blood T cell repertoires in COVID-19. The table came from immunoSEQ multiplex PCR; TCRdb's copy has only in-frame clones and leaves some out. This table has about 190,000 clones, roughly 90% appearing once. Sequenced sample: peripheral blood. These receptors were obtained from a man aged 50-60 years with acute or convalescent COVID-19. Each CDR3 is given with its conserved first and last residue. Fields, in order: clone size, V gene, D gene, J gene, CDR3 DNA, CDR3 protein. D genes are given only for firm matches. Only part of the rows carry a size: once, few, many, or a class if the clone is expanded.

clone_size: few; v_call: TRBV9; d_call: TRBD1; j_call: TRBJ1-6; cdr3_nt: TGTGCCAGCAGCACTGGGACAGTAGATACTTCACCCCTCCACTTT; cdr3_aa: CASSTGTVDTSPLHF
clone_size: -; v_call: TRBV27; d_call: -; j_call: TRBJ2-5; cdr3_nt: TGTGCCAGCAGTTTCGCCAGGGGTTTGGCAGAGACCCAGTACTTC; cdr3_aa: CASSFARGLAETQYF
clone_size: -; v_call: TRBV25-1; d_call: TRBD1; j_call: TRBJ2-2; cdr3_nt: TGTGCCAGCAGTGCTCCGACAGGGGTAACCGGGGAGCTGTTTTTT; cdr3_aa: CASSAPTGVTGELFF
clone_size: -; v_call: TRBV6-2/TRBV6-3; d_call: TRBD1; j_call: TRBJ2-3; cdr3_nt: TGTGCCAGCAGCCGCCCCCCCGACAGGGGGAAGACAGATACGCAGTATTTT; cdr3_aa: CASSRPPDRGKTDTQYF
clone_size: once; v_call: TRBV19; d_call: -; j_call: TRBJ1-1; cdr3_nt: TGTGCCAGTAGTGAAAACCAGGGGCACACTGAAGCTTTCTTT; cdr3_aa: CASSENQGHTEAFF
clone_size: -; v_call: TRBV18; d_call: TRBD2; j_call: TRBJ2-1; cdr3_nt: TGTGCCAGCTCACCGGCTACTAGCGGCTACAATGAGCAGTTCTTC; cdr3_aa: CASSPATSGYNEQFF
clone_size: -; v_call: TRBV21-1; d_call: -; j_call: TRBJ1-1; cdr3_nt: TGTGCCAGCAGCAAAGCCTCGGGGGGGGAAACGAACACTGAAGCTTTCTTT; cdr3_aa: CASSKASGGETNTEAFF
clone_size: -; v_call: TRBV10-3; d_call: -; j_call: TRBJ1-2; cdr3_nt: TGTGCCATCAGTGAGGGGGTAGACAGCGTACACTATGGCTACACCTTC; cdr3_aa: CAISEGVDSVHYGYTF
clone_size: -; v_call: TRBV10-3; d_call: TRBD1; j_call: TRBJ1-2; cdr3_nt: TGTGCCATCAGAGCTACAGGGGAGGAAAACGGCTACACCTTC; cdr3_aa: CAIRATGEENGYTF
clone_size: -; v_call: TRBV18; d_call: -; j_call: TRBJ1-1; cdr3_nt: TGTGCCAGCTCACCACCTCCGGGATCCACTGAAGCTTTCTTT; cdr3_aa: CASSPPPGSTEAFF
clone_size: -; v_call: TRBV18; d_call: TRBD1; j_call: TRBJ1-4; cdr3_nt: TGTGCCAGCTCACTTATGAGGGGGCGGGCCCCCACAACTAATGAAAAACTGTTTTTT; cdr3_aa: CASSLMRGRAPTTNEKLFF
clone_size: -; v_call: TRBV19; d_call: TRBD1; j_call: TRBJ1-6; cdr3_nt: TGTGCCAGTAGTGTCCCGCTTGGGACAGGGTCGGAACCCCTCCACTTT; cdr3_aa: CASSVPLGTGSEPLHF
clone_size: -; v_call: TRBV28; d_call: -; j_call: TRBJ2-7; cdr3_nt: TGTGCCAGCAGTTCCCTCTACGAGCAGTACTTC; cdr3_aa: CASSSLYEQYF
clone_size: -; v_call: TRBV6-4; d_call: -; j_call: TRBJ1-4; cdr3_nt: TGTGCCAGCAGTGGTGAGGAGGAGGAAAAACTGTTTTTT; cdr3_aa: CASSGEEEEKLFF
clone_size: -; v_call: TRBV19; d_call: -; j_call: TRBJ2-1; cdr3_nt: TGTGCCAGTAGTATCTTCGGGAACTCCTACAATGAGCAGTTCTTC; cdr3_aa: CASSIFGNSYNEQFF
clone_size: -; v_call: TRBV19; d_call: -; j_call: TRBJ1-5; cdr3_nt: TGTGCCAGTAGTCAGGGGCCCGGTCAGCCCCAGCATTTT; cdr3_aa: CASSQGPGQPQHF
clone_size: -; v_call: TRBV6-2/TRBV6-3; d_call: TRBD2; j_call: TRBJ2-3; cdr3_nt: TGTGCCAGCAGTTACTCTAGCGGGGCCCGCACAGATACGCAGTATTTT; cdr3_aa: CASSYSSGARTDTQYF
clone_size: -; v_call: TRBV29-1; d_call: TRBD1; j_call: TRBJ1-1; cdr3_nt: TGCAGCGTCTTGGGACAGCAGAACACTGAAGCTTTCTTT; cdr3_aa: CSVLGQQNTEAFF
clone_size: -; v_call: TRBV7-6; d_call: -; j_call: TRBJ2-2; cdr3_nt: TGTGCCAGCAGCTTTCGCCGGGCAGGGGGGAGGACCGGGGAGCTGTTTTTT; cdr3_aa: CASSFRRAGGRTGELFF
clone_size: -; v_call: TRBV5-1; d_call: TRBD1; j_call: TRBJ2-7; cdr3_nt: TGCGCCAGCAGCTTGGGGGACAGGGGGCTCCACGAGCAGTACTTC; cdr3_aa: CASSLGDRGLHEQYF
clone_size: -; v_call: TRBV30; d_call: TRBD1; j_call: TRBJ1-5; cdr3_nt: TGTGCCTGGAGTCTTGACAGGGAGACGATTAGCAATCAGCCCCAGCATTTT; cdr3_aa: CAWSLDRETISNQPQHF
clone_size: -; v_call: TRBV7-2; d_call: -; j_call: TRBJ1-1; cdr3_nt: TGTGCCAGCAGCTTCAGGGTCCGCACTGAAGCTTTCTTT; cdr3_aa: CASSFRVRTEAFF
clone_size: -; v_call: TRBV4-1; d_call: -; j_call: TRBJ2-1; cdr3_nt: TGCGCCAGCACCGAGGGACTCCCCTACAATGAGCAGTTCTTC; cdr3_aa: CASTEGLPYNEQFF
clone_size: -; v_call: TRBV9; d_call: TRBD2; j_call: TRBJ2-1; cdr3_nt: TGTGCCAGCAGCCCCCGCGGCGGGGGTTACAATGAGCAGTTCTTC; cdr3_aa: CASSPRGGGYNEQFF
clone_size: -; v_call: TRBV9; d_call: TRBD2; j_call: TRBJ2-3; cdr3_nt: TGTGCCAGCAGCGTAGGGGGACTAGCGGGGGCAGATACGCAGTATTTT; cdr3_aa: CASSVGGLAGADTQYF
clone_size: -; v_call: TRBV13; d_call: -; j_call: TRBJ2-5; cdr3_nt: TGTGCCAGCAGCTCTTTCCGACAGAGCCAAGAGACCCAGTACTTC; cdr3_aa: CASSSFRQSQETQYF
clone_size: -; v_call: TRBV3-1/TRBV3-2; d_call: -; j_call: TRBJ2-3; cdr3_nt: TGTGCCAGCAGCGAGGCCGATACGCAGTATTTT; cdr3_aa: CASSEADTQYF
clone_size: -; v_call: TRBV11-2; d_call: -; j_call: TRBJ1-4; cdr3_nt: TGTGCCAGCAGCTTTCGTCCGGCACCAGGTGCAACTAATGAAAAACTGTTTTTT; cdr3_aa: CASSFRPAPGATNEKLFF
clone_size: -; v_call: TRBV30; d_call: -; j_call: TRBJ1-2; cdr3_nt: TGTGCCTGGAGTGTGCCAGGCCTGTTTCATGGCTACACCTTC; cdr3_aa: CAWSVPGLFHGYTF
clone_size: -; v_call: TRBV6-1; d_call: -; j_call: TRBJ2-1; cdr3_nt: TGTGCCAGCAGTGCTCAGCGGTACCCACCCTACAATGAGCAGTTCTTC; cdr3_aa: CASSAQRYPPYNEQFF
clone_size: -; v_call: TRBV6-5; d_call: -; j_call: TRBJ1-4; cdr3_nt: TGTGCCAGCAGCCCCTGGGCACAGGGCAATGAAAAACTGTTTTTT; cdr3_aa: CASSPWAQGNEKLFF
clone_size: -; v_call: TRBV10-3; d_call: TRBD1; j_call: TRBJ1-1; cdr3_nt: TGTGCCATCAGTGGAGGGGGCGCAGGGAACACTGAAGCTTTCTTT; cdr3_aa: CAISGGGAGNTEAFF
clone_size: few; v_call: TRBV19; d_call: TRBD1; j_call: TRBJ1-5; cdr3_nt: TGTGCCAGTGCCGGGACAGGCGGCAATCAGCCCCAGCATTTT; cdr3_aa: CASAGTGGNQPQHF
clone_size: -; v_call: TRBV6-5; d_call: TRBD1; j_call: TRBJ2-2; cdr3_nt: TGTGCCAGCAGAGCGACAGGGGGCCCCGGGGAGCTGTTTTTT; cdr3_aa: CASRATGGPGELFF
clone_size: -; v_call: TRBV7-3; d_call: TRBD2; j_call: TRBJ2-3; cdr3_nt: TGTGCCAGCAGCTTTGAAGGGGACTATCGAAATACGCAGTATTTT; cdr3_aa: CASSFEGDYRNTQYF
clone_size: once; v_call: TRBV5-1; d_call: -; j_call: TRBJ2-2; cdr3_nt: TGCGCCAGCAGCTTGTCGTTTTTCGAGACACAGAACACCGGGGAGCTGTTTTTT; cdr3_aa: CASSLSFFETQNTGELFF
clone_size: -; v_call: TRBV6-5; d_call: -; j_call: TRBJ1-2; cdr3_nt: TGTGCCAGCAGTTACGACGGACTCGACTATGGCTACACCTTC; cdr3_aa: CASSYDGLDYGYTF
clone_size: -; v_call: TRBV10-2; d_call: -; j_call: TRBJ2-7; cdr3_nt: TGCGCCAGCCAACGGGGAATCTCCTACGAGCAGTACTTC; cdr3_aa: CASQRGISYEQYF
clone_size: -; v_call: TRBV4-2; d_call: -; j_call: TRBJ1-1; cdr3_nt: TGTGCCAGCAGCCAAGGTGGCATGGTATATCACACTGAAGCTTTCTTT; cdr3_aa: CASSQGGMVYHTEAFF
clone_size: -; v_call: TRBV15; d_call: -; j_call: TRBJ1-6; cdr3_nt: TGTGCCACCAGCAGGGTTACAGGGTCGCGGTCACCCCTCCACTTT; cdr3_aa: CATSRVTGSRSPLHF
clone_size: -; v_call: TRBV6-1; d_call: -; j_call: TRBJ1-1; cdr3_nt: TGTGCCAGCAGTGAACTCGTTGTGGCAGGGGCAAAAAGAAACACTGAAGCTTTCTTT; cdr3_aa: CASSELVVAGAKRNTEAFF
clone_size: -; v_call: TRBV19; d_call: -; j_call: TRBJ2-6; cdr3_nt: TGTGCCAGTAGTCAGGGTTTGGTCGTCAACGTCCTGACTTTC; cdr3_aa: CASSQGLVVNVLTF
clone_size: -; v_call: TRBV28; d_call: -; j_call: TRBJ2-7; cdr3_nt: TGTGCCAGCAGTTTGCGGTACGAGCAGTACTTC; cdr3_aa: CASSLRYEQYF
clone_size: -; v_call: TRBV5-4; d_call: -; j_call: TRBJ2-7; cdr3_nt: TGTGCCAGCAGCTTCCCCGGGGGCTACGAGCAGTACTTC; cdr3_aa: CASSFPGGYEQYF
clone_size: -; v_call: TRBV28; d_call: -; j_call: TRBJ1-5; cdr3_nt: TGTGCCAGCAGTTTGGGGGGGCCCGATCAGCCCCAGCATTTT; cdr3_aa: CASSLGGPDQPQHF
clone_size: -; v_call: TRBV5-1; d_call: -; j_call: TRBJ1-2; cdr3_nt: TGCGCCAGCAGCTTGGATCGGGAATCTAACTATGGCTACACCTTC; cdr3_aa: CASSLDRESNYGYTF
clone_size: -; v_call: TRBV4-1; d_call: -; j_call: TRBJ2-7; cdr3_nt: TGCGCCAGCAGCCAAGAGGTAGCGATATCCTACGAGCAGTACTTC; cdr3_aa: CASSQEVAISYEQYF
clone_size: -; v_call: TRBV19; d_call: -; j_call: TRBJ2-1; cdr3_nt: TGTGCCAGTAGTATAGCACAGTACAATGAGCAGTTCTTC; cdr3_aa: CASSIAQYNEQFF
clone_size: few; v_call: TRBV2; d_call: -; j_call: TRBJ1-1; cdr3_nt: TGTGCCAGCAGTGTGTGGGGGCTTAACACTGAAGCTTTCTTT; cdr3_aa: CASSVWGLNTEAFF
clone_size: once; v_call: TRBV29-1; d_call: -; j_call: TRBJ1-1; cdr3_nt: TGCAGCGCTAAATCAGTGAACACTGAAGCTTTCTTT; cdr3_aa: CSAKSVNTEAFF
clone_size: -; v_call: TRBV9; d_call: TRBD1; j_call: TRBJ2-7; cdr3_nt: TGTGCCAGCAGCGCCCGCCCCGGGACAGGCTCCTACGAGCAGTACTTC; cdr3_aa: CASSARPGTGSYEQYF
clone_size: -; v_call: TRBV7-3; d_call: TRBD2; j_call: TRBJ2-1; cdr3_nt: TGTGCCAGCAGCCCCCGACTAGCCGCGAGTGAGCAGTTCTTC; cdr3_aa: CASSPRLAASEQFF
clone_size: -; v_call: TRBV11-2; d_call: -; j_call: TRBJ1-5; cdr3_nt: TGTGCCAGCAGCTTAGGACAGGCCCTGGGGCCCCAGCATTTT; cdr3_aa: CASSLGQALGPQHF
clone_size: -; v_call: TRBV12-3/TRBV12-4; d_call: -; j_call: TRBJ1-1; cdr3_nt: TGTGCCAGCAGCTTCCTTTTGGCTACTGAAGCTTTCTTT; cdr3_aa: CASSFLLATEAFF
clone_size: -; v_call: TRBV28; d_call: -; j_call: TRBJ1-3; cdr3_nt: TGTGCCAGCAGTACTACTTCAACGGGAAACACCATATATTTT; cdr3_aa: CASSTTSTGNTIYF